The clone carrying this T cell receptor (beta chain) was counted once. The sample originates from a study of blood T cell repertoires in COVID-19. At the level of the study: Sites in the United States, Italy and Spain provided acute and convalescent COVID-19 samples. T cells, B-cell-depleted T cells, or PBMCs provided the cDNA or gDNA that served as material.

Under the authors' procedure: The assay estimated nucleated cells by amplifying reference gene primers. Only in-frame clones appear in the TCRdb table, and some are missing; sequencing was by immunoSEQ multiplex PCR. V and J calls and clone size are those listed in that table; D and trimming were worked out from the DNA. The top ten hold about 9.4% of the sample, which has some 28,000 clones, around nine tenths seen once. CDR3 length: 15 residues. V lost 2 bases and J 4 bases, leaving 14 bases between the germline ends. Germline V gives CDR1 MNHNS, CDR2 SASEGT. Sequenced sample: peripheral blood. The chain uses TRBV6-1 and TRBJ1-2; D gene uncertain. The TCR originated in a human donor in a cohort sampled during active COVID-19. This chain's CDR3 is CASSETMESRYGYTF. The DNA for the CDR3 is TGTGCCAGCAGTGAAACAATGGAGAGCCGCTATGGCTACACCTTC.